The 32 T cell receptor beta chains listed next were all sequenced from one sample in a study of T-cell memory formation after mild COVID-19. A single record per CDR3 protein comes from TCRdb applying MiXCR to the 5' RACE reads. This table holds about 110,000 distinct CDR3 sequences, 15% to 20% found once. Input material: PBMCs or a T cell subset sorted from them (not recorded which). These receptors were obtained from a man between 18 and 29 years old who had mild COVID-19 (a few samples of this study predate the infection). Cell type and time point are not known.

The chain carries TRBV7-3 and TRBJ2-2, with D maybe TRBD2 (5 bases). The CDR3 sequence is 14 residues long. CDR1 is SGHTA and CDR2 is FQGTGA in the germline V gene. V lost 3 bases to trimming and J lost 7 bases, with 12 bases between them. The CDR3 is CASSFQEDGGELFF. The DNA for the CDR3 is TGTGCCAGCAGCTTCCAGGAGGACGGCGGGGAGCTGTTTTTT. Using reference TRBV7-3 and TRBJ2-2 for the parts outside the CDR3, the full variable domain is GAGVSQTPSNKVTEKGKYVELRCDPISGHTALYWYRQSLGQGPEFLIYFQGTGAADDSGLPNDRFFAVRPEGSVSTLKIQRTERGDSAVYLCASSFQEDGGELFFGEGSRLTVL.

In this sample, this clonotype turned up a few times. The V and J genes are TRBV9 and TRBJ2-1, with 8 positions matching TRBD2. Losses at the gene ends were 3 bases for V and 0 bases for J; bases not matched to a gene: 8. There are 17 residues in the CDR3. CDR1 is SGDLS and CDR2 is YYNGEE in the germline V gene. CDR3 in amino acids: CASSGRGGPNSYNEQFF. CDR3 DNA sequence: TGTGCCAGCAGCGGCCGGGGGGGACCGAACTCCTACAATGAGCAGTTCTTC.

CDR3 nucleotides: TGTGCCAGCAGTTTTACAGGGATGTCCTACGAGCAGTACTTC. Translating it yields CASSFTGMSYEQYF. This chain connects TRBV6-2 or TRBV6-3 to TRBJ2-7; possible D gene TRBD1, 6 bases. CDR3 length equals 14 residues. Trimming pared 4 bases from V and 1 base from J, leaving 11 bases between. The V gene's germline CDR1 is MNHEY and CDR2 SVGEGT.

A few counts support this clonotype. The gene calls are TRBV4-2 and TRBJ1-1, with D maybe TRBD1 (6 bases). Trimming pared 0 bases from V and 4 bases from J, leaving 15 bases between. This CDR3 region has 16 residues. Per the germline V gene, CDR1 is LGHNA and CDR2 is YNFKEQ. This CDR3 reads CASSQDEVGAFTEAFF. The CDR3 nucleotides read TGTGCCAGCAGCCAAGACGAGGTGGGGGCGTTCACTGAAGCTTTCTTT.

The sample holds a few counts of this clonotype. For the CDR3, the DNA is TGTGCCAGCAGCTTGGAGTTTCAGGGGGTTGGTGGCTACACCTTC. This translates into CASSLEFQGVGGYTF. The chain joins TRBV5-4 to TRBJ1-2; TRBD1 matches at 7 bases. This CDR3 comprises 15 residues. With 0 bases clipped from V and 7 bases from J, the junction kept 9 bases outside the gene matches. Germline V lookup: CDR1 SGHNT, CDR2 YYREEE (reference sequence).

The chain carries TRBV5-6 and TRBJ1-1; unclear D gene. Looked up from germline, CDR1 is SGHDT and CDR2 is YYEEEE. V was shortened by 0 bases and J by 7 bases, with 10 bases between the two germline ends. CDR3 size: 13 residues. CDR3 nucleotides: TGTGCCAGCAGCTTGGGGGGTGTTTTTGAAGCTTTCTTT. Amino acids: CASSLGGVFEAFF.

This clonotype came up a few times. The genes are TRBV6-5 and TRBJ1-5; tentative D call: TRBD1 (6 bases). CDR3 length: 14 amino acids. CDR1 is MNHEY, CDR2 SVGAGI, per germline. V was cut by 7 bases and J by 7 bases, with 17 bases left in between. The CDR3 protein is CASTQSQGRQPQHF. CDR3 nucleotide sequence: TGTGCCAGCACCCAATCACAGGGCCGCCAGCCCCAGCATTTT.

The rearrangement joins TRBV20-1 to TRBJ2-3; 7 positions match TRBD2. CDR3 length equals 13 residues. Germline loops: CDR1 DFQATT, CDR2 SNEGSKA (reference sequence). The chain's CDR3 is CRAGPPSTDTQYF. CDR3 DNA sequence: TGCAGAGCGGGGCCCCCTAGCACAGATACGCAGTATTTT.

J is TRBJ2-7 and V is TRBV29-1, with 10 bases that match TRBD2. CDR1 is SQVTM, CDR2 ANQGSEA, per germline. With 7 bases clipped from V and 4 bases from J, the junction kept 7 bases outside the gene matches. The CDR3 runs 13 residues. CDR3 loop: CSALAGGVYEQYF. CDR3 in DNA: TGCAGCGCCTTAGCGGGGGGCGTATACGAGCAGTACTTC.

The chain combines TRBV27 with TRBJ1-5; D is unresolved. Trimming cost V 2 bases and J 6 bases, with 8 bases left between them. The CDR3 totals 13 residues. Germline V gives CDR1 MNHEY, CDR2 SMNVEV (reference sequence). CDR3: CASSLDVGQPQHF. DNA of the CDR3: TGTGCCAGCAGTTTAGATGTGGGTCAGCCCCAGCATTTT.

The CDR3 DNA reads TGTGCCAGCAACGCCCCCCCGGGAAATAATTCACCCCTCCACTTT. Its translation is CASNAPPGNNSPLHF. The rearrangement links TRBV6-5 to TRBJ1-6; D call uncertain. The CDR3 is 15 amino acids. The germline V gene has CDR1 MNHEY and CDR2 SVGAGI. With 7 bases removed from V and 5 bases from J, the gap between germline ends came to 15 bases.

CDR3 coding DNA: TGCGCCAGCAGCTTGGGACGGGACGGCGACGAGCAGTACGTC. Translating gives CASSLGRDGDEQYV. The chain employs TRBV5-1 and TRBJ2-7; possibly TRBD1 or TRBD2 for D (5 bases each). Germline V gene lookup returns CDR1 SGHRS and CDR2 YFSETQ. V lost 0 bases, J lost 5 bases, and 12 bases lay in between. The CDR3 runs to 14 residues.

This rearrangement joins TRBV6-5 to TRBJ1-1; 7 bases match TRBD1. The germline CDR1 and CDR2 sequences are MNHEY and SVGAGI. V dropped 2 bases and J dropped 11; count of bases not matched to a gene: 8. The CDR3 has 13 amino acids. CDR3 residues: CASSYQDRVGAFF. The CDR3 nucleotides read TGTGCCAGCAGTTACCAAGACAGGGTGGGTGCTTTCTTT.

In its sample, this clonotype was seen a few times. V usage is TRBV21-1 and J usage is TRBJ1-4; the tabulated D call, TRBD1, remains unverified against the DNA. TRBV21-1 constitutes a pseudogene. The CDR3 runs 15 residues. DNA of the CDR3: TGTGCCAGCAGCAAAGGTCCCCAGGGCGAAGAAAAACTGTTTTTT. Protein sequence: CASSKGPQGEEKLFF.

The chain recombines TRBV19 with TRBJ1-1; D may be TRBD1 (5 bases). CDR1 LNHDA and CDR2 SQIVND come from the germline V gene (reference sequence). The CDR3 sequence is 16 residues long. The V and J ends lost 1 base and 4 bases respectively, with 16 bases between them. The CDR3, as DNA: TGTGCCAGTAGTATAGTGGATTCAGCCGGGGGCACTGAAGCTTTCTTT. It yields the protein CASSIVDSAGGTEAFF.

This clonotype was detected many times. For the CDR3, the DNA is TGTGCCAGCAGTTTCGCGGGCGGGGGCTACGAGCAGTACTTC. It is translated as CASSFAGGGYEQYF. The chain joins TRBV12-3 or TRBV12-4 to TRBJ2-7; 7 nucleotides match TRBD2. After removal of 3 bases from V and 3 bases from J, the junction contained 5 bases not matched to a gene. The CDR3 is 14 amino acids.

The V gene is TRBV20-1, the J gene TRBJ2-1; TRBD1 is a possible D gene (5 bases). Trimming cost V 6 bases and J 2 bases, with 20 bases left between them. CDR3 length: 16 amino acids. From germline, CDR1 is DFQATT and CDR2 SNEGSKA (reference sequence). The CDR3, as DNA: TGCAGTGCGACAACCCTAGGGGTACCCACCTACAATGAGCAGTTCTTC. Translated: CSATTLGVPTYNEQFF.

The CDR3 spells CASGRQDPTGELFF. CDR3 DNA: TGTGCCAGCGGAAGACAGGACCCTACCGGGGAGCTGTTTTTT. V gene TRBV6-6 combines with J gene TRBJ2-2, with D possibly matching TRBD1 (6 bases). CDR1 MNHNY and CDR2 SVGAGI come from the germline V gene (reference sequence). The V end was cut by 8 bases, the J end by 5 bases, with 15 bases between. The CDR3 is 14 amino acids.

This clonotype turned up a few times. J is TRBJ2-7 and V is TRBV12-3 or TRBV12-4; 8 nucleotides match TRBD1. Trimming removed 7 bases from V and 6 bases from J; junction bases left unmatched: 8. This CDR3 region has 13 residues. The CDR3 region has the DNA TGTGCCAGCAACATAGGACAGGGAGGCGAGCAGTACTTC. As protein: CASNIGQGGEQYF.

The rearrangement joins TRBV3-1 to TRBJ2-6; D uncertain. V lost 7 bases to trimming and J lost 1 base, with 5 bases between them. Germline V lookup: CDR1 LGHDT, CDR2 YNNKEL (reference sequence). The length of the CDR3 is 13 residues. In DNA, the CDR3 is TGTGCCAGCACCTCATCTGGGGCCAACGTCCTGACTTTC. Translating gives CASTSSGANVLTF.

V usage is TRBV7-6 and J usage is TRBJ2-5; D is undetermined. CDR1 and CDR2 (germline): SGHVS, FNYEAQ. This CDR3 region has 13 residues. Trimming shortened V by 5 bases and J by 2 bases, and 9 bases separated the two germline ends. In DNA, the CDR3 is TGTGCCAGCAGCATCTCCGCTCAAGAGACCCAGTACTTC. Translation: CASSISAQETQYF. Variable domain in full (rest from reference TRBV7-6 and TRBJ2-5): GAGVSQSPRYKVTKRGQDVALRCDPISGHVSLYWYRQALGQGPEFLTYFNYEAQQDKSGLPNDRFSAERPEGSISTLTIQRTEQRDSAMYRCASSISAQETQYFGPGTRLLVL.

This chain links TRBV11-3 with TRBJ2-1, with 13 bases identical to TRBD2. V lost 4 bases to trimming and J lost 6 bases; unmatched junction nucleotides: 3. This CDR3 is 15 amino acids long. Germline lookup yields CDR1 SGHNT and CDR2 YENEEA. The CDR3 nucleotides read TGTGCCAGCAGCTCGGGACTAGCGGGGCTCAATGAGCAGTTCTTC. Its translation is CASSSGLAGLNEQFF.

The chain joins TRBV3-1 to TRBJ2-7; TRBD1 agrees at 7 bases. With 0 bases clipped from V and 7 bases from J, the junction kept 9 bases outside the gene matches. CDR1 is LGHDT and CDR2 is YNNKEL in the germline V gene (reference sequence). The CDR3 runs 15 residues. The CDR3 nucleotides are TGTGCCAGCAGCCAAGACAGGGGGTCGGGGTTGGAGCAGTACTTC. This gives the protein CASSQDRGSGLEQYF.

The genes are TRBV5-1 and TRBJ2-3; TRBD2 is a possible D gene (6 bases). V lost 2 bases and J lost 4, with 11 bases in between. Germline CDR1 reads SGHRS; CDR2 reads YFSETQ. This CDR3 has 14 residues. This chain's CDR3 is CASSFGSVADTQYF. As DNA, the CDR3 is TGCGCCAGCAGCTTCGGGAGTGTTGCAGATACGCAGTATTTT.

The CDR3 here is CASSLFDRGDGYTF. CDR3 DNA sequence: TGCGCCAGCAGCTTGTTTGACAGGGGAGATGGCTACACCTTC. V and J are TRBV5-1 and TRBJ1-2; 8 nucleotides match TRBD1. Germline V lookup: CDR1 SGHRS, CDR2 YFSETQ. V lost 1 base to trimming and J lost 6 bases; unmatched junction nucleotides: 5. The CDR3 has 14 residues.

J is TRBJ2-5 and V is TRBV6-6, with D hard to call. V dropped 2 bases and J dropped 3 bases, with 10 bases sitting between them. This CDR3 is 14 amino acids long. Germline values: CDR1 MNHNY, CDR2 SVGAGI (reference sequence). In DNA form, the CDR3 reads TGTGCCAGCAGTTACACCGCACGGGAAGAGACCCAGTACTTC. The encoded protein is CASSYTAREETQYF.

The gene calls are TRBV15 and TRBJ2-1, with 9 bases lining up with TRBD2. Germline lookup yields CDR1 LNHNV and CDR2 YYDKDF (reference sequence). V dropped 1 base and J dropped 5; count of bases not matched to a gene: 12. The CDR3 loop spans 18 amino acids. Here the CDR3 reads CATSRAGSLAGADNEQFF. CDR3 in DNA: TGTGCCACCAGCAGAGCTGGATCGTTAGCGGGGGCCGACAATGAGCAGTTCTTC. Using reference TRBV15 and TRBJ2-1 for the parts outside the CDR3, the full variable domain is DAMVIQNPRYQVTQFGKPVTLSCSQTLNHNVMYWYQQKSSQAPKLLFHYYDKDFNNEADTPDNFQSRRPNTSFCFLDIRSPGLGDTAMYLCATSRAGSLAGADNEQFFGPGTRLTVL.

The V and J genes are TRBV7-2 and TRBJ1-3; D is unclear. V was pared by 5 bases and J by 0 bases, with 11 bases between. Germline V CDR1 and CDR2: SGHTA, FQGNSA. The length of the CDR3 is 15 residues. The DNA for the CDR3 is TGTGCCAGCAGCCCCGGCCCCTTCTCTGGAAACACCATATATTTT. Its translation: CASSPGPFSGNTIYF.

The CDR3 is CASSLVRGGLNTGELFF. CDR3 sequence (DNA): TGTGCCAGCAGCTTAGTTCGAGGGGGCTTAAACACCGGGGAGCTGTTTTTT. V gene TRBV11-2 combines with J gene TRBJ2-2, with 7 bases identical to TRBD1. This CDR3 is 17 amino acids long. Trimming took 1 base from V and 2 from J; bases not matched to a gene: 7. Germline CDR1 reads SGHAT; CDR2 reads FQNNGV.

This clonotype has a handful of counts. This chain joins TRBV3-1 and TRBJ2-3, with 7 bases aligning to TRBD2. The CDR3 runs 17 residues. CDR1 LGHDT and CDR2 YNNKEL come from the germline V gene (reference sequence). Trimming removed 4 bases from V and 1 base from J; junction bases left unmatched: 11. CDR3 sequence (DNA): TGTGCCAGCAGCCCTAGGGACTATCAGTGGGGCACAGATACGCAGTATTTT. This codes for CASSPRDYQWGTDTQYF.

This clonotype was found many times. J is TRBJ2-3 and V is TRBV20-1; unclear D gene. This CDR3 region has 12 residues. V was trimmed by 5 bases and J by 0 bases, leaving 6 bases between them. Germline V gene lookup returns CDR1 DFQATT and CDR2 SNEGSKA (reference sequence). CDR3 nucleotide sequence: TGCAGTGCTCCCTCAAGCACAGATACGCAGTATTTT. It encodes CSAPSSTDTQYF.

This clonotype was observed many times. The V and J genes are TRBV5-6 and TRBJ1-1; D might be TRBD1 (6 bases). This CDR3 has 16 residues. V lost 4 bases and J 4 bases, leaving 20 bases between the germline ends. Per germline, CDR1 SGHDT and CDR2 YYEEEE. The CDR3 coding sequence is TGTGCCAGCAGCCGGTGGGGGGCGCTTAGTGGCACTGAAGCTTTCTTT. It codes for CASSRWGALSGTEAFF.